The subject of this entry is one T cell receptor beta chain. Germline-derived CDR1 and CDR2 are MNHEY and SVGAGI. CDR3 length: 15 residues. V gave up 5 bases and J gave up 2 bases, with 15 bases separating them. In the original processing: Reference gene primers were amplified, and this amplification served to estimate nucleated cell counts. Sequencing used immunoSEQ multiplex PCR; TCRdb keeps in-frame clones, though not all of them. V and J calls and clone size are given by that table; D and trimming were obtained from the DNA. The sample has 30,000 or so clones, about 65% seen once. This entry is derived from a study of blood T cell repertoires in COVID-19. Whole-study context: Sample material is recorded as cDNA or gDNA derived from T cells, B-cell-depleted T cells, or PBMCs.

The sample was peripheral blood. The TCR was taken from a human donor in a cohort sampled during active COVID-19. The chain carries TRBV6-5 and TRBJ2-5, with no clear D. DNA for the CDR3: TGTGCCAGCAGTCTGCTGGGCGCTGGGCAAGAGACCCAGTACTTC. This codes for CASSLLGAGQETQYF.